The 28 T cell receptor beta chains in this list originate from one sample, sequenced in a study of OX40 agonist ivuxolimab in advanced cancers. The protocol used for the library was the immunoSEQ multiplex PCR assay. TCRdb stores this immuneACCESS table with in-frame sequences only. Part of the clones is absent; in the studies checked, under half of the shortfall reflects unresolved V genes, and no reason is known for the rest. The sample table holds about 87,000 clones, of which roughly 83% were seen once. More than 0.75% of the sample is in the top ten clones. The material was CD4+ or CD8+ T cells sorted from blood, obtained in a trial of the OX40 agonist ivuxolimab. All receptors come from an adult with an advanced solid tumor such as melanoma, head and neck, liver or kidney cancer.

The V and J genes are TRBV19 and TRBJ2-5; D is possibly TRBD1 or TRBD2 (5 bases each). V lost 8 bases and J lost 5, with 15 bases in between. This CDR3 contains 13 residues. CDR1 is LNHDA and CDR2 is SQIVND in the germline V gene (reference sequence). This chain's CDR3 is CASGTYSGETQYF. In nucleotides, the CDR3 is TGTGCCAGTGGGACCTACTCTGGGGAGACCCAGTACTTC.

DNA for the CDR3: TGTGCCAGCAGCGTAGCGATGAGTACTAGCGGGGAAGAGACCCAGTACTTC. It encodes CASSVAMSTSGEETQYF. The chain carries TRBV9 and TRBJ2-5, with 10 bases identical to TRBD2. The length of the CDR3 is 17 residues. Losses at the gene ends were 0 bases for V and 3 bases for J; bases not matched to a gene: 8. Germline values: CDR1 SGDLS, CDR2 YYNGEE.

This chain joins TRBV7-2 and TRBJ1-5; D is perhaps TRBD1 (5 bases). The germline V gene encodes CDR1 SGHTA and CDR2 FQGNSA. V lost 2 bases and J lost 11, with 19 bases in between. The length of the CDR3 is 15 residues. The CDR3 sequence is CASSLQGVRGSAQHF. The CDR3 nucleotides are TGTGCCAGCAGCTTACAGGGTGTCCGAGGTTCGGCCCAGCATTTT.

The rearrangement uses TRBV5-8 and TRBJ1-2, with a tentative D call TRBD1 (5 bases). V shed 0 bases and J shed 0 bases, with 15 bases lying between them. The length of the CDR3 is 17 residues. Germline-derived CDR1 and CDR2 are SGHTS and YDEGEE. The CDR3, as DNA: TGTGCCAGCAGCTTGGCCGGTTTCCAGGGAGCTAACTATGGCTACACCTTC. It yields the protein CASSLAGFQGANYGYTF.

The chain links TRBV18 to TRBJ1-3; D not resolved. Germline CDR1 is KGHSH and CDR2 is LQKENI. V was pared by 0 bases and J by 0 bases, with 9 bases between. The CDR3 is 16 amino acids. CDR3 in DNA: TGTGCCAGCTCACCACCGACGCAGATCTCTGGAAACACCATATATTTT. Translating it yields CASSPPTQISGNTIYF.

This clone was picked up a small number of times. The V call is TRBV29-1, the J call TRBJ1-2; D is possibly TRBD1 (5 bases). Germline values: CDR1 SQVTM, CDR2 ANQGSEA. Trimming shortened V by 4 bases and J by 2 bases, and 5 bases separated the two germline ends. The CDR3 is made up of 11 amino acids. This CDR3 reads CSVGQNYGYTF. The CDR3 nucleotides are TGCAGCGTTGGACAGAACTATGGCTACACCTTC.

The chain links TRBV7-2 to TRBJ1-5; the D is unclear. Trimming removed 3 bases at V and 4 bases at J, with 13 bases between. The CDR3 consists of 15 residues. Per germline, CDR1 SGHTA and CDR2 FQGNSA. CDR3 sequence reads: CASSFGSSGNQPQHF. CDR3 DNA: TGTGCCAGCAGCTTTGGTTCCTCCGGGAATCAGCCCCAGCATTTT.

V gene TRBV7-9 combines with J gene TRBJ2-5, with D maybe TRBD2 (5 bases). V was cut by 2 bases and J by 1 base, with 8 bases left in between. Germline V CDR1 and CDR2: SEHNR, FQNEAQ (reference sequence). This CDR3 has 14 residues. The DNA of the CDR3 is TGTGCCAGCAGCTTAAGACTACCCCAAGAGACCCAGTACTTC. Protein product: CASSLRLPQETQYF.

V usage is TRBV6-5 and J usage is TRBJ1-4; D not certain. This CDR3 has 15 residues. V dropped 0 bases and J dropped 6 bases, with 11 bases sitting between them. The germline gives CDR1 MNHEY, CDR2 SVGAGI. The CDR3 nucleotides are TGTGCCAGCAGTTACTCTCGGGGAGGATATGAAAAACTGTTTTTT. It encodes CASSYSRGGYEKLFF.

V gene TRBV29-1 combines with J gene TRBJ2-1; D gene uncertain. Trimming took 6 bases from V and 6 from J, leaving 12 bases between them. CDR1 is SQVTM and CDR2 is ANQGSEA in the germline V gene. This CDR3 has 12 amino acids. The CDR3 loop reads CSVTPLGNEQFF. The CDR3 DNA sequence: TGCAGCGTGACCCCCCTTGGCAATGAGCAGTTCTTC.

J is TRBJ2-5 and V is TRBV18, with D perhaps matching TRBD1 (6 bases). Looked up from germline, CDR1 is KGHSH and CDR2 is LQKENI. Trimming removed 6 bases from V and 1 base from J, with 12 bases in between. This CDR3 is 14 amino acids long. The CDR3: CASSPQGIQETQYF. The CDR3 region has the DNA TGTGCCAGCTCCCCTCAGGGGATCCAAGAGACCCAGTACTTC.

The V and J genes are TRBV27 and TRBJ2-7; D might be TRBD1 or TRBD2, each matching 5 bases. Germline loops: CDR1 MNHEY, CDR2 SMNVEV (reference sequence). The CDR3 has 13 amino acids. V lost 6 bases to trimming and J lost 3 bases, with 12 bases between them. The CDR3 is CASRSGALYEQYF. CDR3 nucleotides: TGTGCCAGCAGGTCCGGGGCGCTCTACGAGCAGTACTTC.

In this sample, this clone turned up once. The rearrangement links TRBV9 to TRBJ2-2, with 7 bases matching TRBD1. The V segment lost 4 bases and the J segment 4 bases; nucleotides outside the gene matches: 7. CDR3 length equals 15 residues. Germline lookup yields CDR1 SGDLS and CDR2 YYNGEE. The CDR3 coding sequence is TGTGCCAGCAGCCTCTCCGACAGGGTCACCGGGGAGCTGTTTTTT. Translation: CASSLSDRVTGELFF.

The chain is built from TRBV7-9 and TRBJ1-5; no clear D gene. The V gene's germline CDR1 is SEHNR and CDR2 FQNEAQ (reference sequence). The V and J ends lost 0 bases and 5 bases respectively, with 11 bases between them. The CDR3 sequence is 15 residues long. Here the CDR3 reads CASSLASGDYQPQHF. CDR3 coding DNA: TGTGCCAGCAGCTTAGCATCCGGGGATTATCAGCCCCAGCATTTT.

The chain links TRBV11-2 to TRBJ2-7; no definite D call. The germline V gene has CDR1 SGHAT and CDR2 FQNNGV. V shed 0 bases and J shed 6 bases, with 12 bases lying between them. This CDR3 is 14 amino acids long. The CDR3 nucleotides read TGTGCCAGCAGCTTAGACAGGAAGGATTTCGAGCAGTACTTC. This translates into CASSLDRKDFEQYF.

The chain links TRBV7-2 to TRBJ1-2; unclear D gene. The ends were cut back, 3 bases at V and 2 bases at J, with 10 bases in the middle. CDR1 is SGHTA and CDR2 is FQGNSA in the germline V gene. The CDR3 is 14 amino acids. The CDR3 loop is CASSFSRRNYGYTF. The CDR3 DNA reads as TGTGCCAGCAGCTTCTCCCGTCGGAACTATGGCTACACCTTC.

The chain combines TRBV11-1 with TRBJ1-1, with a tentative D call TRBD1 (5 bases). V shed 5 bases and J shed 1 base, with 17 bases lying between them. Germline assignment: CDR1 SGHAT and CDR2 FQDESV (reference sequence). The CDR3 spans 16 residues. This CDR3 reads CASSPRTGGKNTEAFF. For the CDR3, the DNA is TGTGCCAGCAGCCCACGAACGGGGGGTAAGAACACTGAAGCTTTCTTT. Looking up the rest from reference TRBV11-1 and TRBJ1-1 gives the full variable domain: EAEVAQSPRYKITEKSQAVAFWCDPISGHATLYWYRQILGQGPELLVQFQDESVVDDSQLPKDRFSAERLKGVDSTLKIQPAELGDSAMYLCASSPRTGGKNTEAFFGQGTRLTVV.

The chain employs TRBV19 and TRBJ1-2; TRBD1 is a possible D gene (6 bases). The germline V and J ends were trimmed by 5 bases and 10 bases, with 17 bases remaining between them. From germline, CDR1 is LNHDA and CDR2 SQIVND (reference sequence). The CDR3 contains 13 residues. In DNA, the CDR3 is TGTGCCAGTAGTTACGACAGGATCTGGTCCTACACCTTC. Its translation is CASSYDRIWSYTF.

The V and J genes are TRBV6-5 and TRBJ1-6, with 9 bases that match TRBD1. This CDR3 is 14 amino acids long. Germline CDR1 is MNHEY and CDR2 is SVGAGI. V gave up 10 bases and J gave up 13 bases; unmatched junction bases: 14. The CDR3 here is CATTDGDRVSPLHF. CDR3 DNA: TGTGCCACCACGGACGGGGACAGGGTTTCGCCCCTCCACTTT.

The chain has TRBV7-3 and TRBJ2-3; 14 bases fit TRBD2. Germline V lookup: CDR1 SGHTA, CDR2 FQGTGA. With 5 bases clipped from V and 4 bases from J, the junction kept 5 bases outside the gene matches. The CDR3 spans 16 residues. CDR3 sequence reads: CASSARLAGGPDTQYF. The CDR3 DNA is TGTGCCAGCAGCGCCAGACTAGCGGGGGGGCCAGATACGCAGTATTTT.

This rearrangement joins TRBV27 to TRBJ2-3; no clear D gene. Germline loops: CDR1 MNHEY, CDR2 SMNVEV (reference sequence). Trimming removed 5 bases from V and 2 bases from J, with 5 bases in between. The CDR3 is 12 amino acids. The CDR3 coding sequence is TGTGCCAGCAGTCAGAACACAGATACGCAGTATTTT. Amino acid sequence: CASSQNTDTQYF.

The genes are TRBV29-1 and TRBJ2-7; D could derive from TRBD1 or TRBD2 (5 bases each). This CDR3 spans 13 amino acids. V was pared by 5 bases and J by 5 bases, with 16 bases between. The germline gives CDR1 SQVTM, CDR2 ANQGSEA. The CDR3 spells CSVFSAGMNEQYF. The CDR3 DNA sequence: TGCAGCGTTTTTAGCGCAGGGATGAACGAGCAGTACTTC.

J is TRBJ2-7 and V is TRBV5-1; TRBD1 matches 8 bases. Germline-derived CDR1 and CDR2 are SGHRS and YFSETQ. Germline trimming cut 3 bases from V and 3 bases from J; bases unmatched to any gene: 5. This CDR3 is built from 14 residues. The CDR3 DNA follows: TGCGCCAGCAGCTCCTCGGGACAGGACTACGAGCAGTACTTC. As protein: CASSSSGQDYEQYF.

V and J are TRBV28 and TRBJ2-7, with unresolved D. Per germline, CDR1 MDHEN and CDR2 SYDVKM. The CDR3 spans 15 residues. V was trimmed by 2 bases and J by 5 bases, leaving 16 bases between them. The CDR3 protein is CASSLDSRVADEQYF. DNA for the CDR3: TGTGCCAGCAGTTTAGATTCCCGGGTGGCTGACGAGCAGTACTTC.

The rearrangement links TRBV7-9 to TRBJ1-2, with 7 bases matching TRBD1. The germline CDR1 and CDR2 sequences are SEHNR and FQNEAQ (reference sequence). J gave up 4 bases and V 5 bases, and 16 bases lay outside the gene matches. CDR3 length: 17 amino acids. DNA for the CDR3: TGTGCCAGCAGCGAAATTTACAGGGGAAGGAGCGGCTATGGCTACACCTTC. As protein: CASSEIYRGRSGYGYTF.

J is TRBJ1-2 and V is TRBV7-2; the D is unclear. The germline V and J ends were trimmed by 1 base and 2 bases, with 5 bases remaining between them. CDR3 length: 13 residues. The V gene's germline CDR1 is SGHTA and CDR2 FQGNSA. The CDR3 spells CASSLDENYGYTF. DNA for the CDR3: TGTGCCAGCAGCTTAGACGAAAACTATGGCTACACCTTC.

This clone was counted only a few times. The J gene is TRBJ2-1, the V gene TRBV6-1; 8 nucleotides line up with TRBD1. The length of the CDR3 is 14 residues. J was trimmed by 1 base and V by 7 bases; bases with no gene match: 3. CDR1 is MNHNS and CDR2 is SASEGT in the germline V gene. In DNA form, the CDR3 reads TGTGCCAGCATCCGACAGGGGTCCTACAATGAGCAGTTCTTC. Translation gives CASIRQGSYNEQFF.

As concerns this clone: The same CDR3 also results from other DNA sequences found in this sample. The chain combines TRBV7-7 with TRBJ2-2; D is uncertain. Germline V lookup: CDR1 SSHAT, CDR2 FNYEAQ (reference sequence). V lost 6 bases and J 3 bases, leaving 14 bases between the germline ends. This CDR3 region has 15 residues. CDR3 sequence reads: CASRPGRVDTGELFF. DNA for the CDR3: TGTGCCAGCAGACCCGGAAGGGTTGACACCGGGGAGCTGTTTTTT.